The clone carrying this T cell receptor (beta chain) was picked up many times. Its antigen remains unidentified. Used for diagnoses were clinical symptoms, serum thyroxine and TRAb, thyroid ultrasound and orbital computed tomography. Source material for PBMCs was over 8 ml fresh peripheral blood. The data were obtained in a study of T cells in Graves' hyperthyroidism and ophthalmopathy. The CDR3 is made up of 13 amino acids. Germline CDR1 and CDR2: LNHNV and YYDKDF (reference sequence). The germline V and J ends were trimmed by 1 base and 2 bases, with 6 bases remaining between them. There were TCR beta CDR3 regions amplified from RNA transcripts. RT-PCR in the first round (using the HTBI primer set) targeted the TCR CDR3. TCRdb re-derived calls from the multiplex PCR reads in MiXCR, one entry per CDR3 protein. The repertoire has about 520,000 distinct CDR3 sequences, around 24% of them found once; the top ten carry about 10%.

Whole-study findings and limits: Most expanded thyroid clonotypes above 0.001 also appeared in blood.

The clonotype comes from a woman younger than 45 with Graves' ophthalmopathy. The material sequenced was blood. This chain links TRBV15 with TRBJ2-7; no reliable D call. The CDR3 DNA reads TGTGCCACCAGCAGAGCAAAGGCCTACGAGCAGTACTTC. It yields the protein CATSRAKAYEQYF.